These 6 T cell receptor beta chains came from one sample sequenced in a study of shared clonotypes between healthy human individuals. Some clones are missing from TCRdb's copy, which holds only in-frame ones; the method was immunoSEQ multiplex PCR. The data hold a few hundred thousand clones, with around 97% observed a single time. The specimen was naive CD4+ T cells sorted from blood. Documented subset: CD45RA+ positively selected. The source of these receptors is a woman aged 25 to 39 in good health.

V usage is TRBV25-1 and J usage is TRBJ2-3; 9 bases agree with TRBD1. The CDR3 consists of 17 residues. With 1 base clipped from V and 1 base from J, the junction kept 6 bases outside the gene matches. The V gene's germline CDR1 is MGHDK and CDR2 SYGVNS. The CDR3 reads CASSESGQGYGTDTQYF. The DNA for the CDR3 is TGTGCCAGCAGTGAATCAGGACAGGGGTACGGCACAGATACGCAGTATTTT.

This chain joins TRBV28 and TRBJ2-3; 8 bases line up with TRBD1. V gave up 6 bases and J gave up 5 bases; unmatched junction bases: 10. Germline V gene lookup returns CDR1 MDHEN and CDR2 SYDVKM. The CDR3 spans 15 residues. The CDR3 here is CASSRRQGLVDTQYF. As DNA, the CDR3 is TGTGCCAGCAGCCGACGACAGGGGCTGGTAGATACGCAGTATTTT.

On this clone itself: Other DNA sequences in this sample translate to the same CDR3. V usage is TRBV19 and J usage is TRBJ1-5, with a tentative D call TRBD1 (5 bases). The ends were cut back, 0 bases at V and 2 bases at J, with 8 bases in the middle. The CDR3 covers 15 residues. Looked up from germline, CDR1 is LNHDA and CDR2 is SQIVND (reference sequence). CDR3 amino acids: CASSIDRGRNQPQHF. The CDR3, as DNA: TGTGCCAGTAGTATAGATCGGGGCCGCAATCAGCCCCAGCATTTT. The full variable domain, with the rest looked up from reference TRBV19 and TRBJ1-5, is DGGITQSPKYLFRKEGQNVTLSCEQNLNHDAMYWYRQDPGQGLRLIYYSQIVNDFQKGDIAEGYSVSREKKESFPLTVTSAQKNPTAFYLCASSIDRGRNQPQHFGDGTRLSIL.

The chain couples TRBV20-1 to TRBJ2-7; a possible D gene is TRBD1 (5 bases). CDR1 and CDR2 from the germline V gene are DFQATT and SNEGSKA (reference sequence). Trimming took off 4 bases at V and 7 bases at J, with 8 bases between the two ends. This CDR3 is 10 amino acids long. DNA of the CDR3: TGCAGTGCTACCCGACAGGAGCAGTACTTC. It yields the protein CSATRQEQYF.

The chain employs TRBV10-1 and TRBJ2-3, with D possibly being TRBD2 (5 bases). V was pared by 0 bases and J by 7 bases, with 11 bases between. Germline CDR1 reads WNHNN; CDR2 reads SYGVQD (reference sequence). The CDR3 spans 14 residues. The CDR3 DNA is TGCGCCAGCAGTGAGTCTGGGAGAGGGAATACGCAGTATTTT. Encoded protein: CASSESGRGNTQYF.

The chain carries TRBV28 and TRBJ2-7; D not certain. CDR1 is MDHEN and CDR2 is SYDVKM in the germline V gene. The CDR3 sequence is 11 residues long. Trimming cost V 5 bases and J 6 bases, with 8 bases left between them. The CDR3 region is CASSKYSEQYF. The CDR3 DNA follows: TGTGCCAGCAGTAAATACAGCGAGCAGTACTTC. Filled out from reference TRBV28 and TRBJ2-7, the complete variable domain reads DVKVTQSSRYLVKRTGEKVFLECVQDMDHENMFWYRQDPGLGLRLIYFSYDVKMKEKGDIPEGYSVSREKKERFSLILESASTNQTSMYLCASSKYSEQYFGPGTRLTVT.